Following are 3 T cell receptor beta chains from one sample sequenced in a study of sequential checkpoint blockade in melanoma. Described treatment: randomized to nivolumab then ipilimumab (arm A) or the reverse (arm B). Sequencing used immunoSEQ multiplex PCR; TCRdb keeps in-frame clones, though not all of them. The sample has over 15,000 clones; just over 70% are singletons. The material was CD8+ T cells sorted from blood (inferred from file names), obtained from a patient given nivolumab and ipilimumab in sequence. Receptor source: a human donor with melanoma.

This rearrangement joins TRBV11-3 to TRBJ2-7; D unresolved. Germline V CDR1 and CDR2: SGHNT, YENEEA. V shed 0 bases and J shed 1 base, with 4 bases lying between them. This CDR3 comprises 13 residues. The CDR3 bases are TGTGCCAGCAGCTTAGATCTGTCCTACGAGCAGTACTTC. It yields the protein CASSLDLSYEQYF.

In its sample, this clone was seen a few times. This sequence joins TRBV9 and TRBJ2-5, with TRBD2 identical over 11 bases. CDR1 is SGDLS and CDR2 is YYNGEE in the germline V gene. This CDR3 comprises 16 residues. V lost 3 bases, J lost 5 bases, and 9 bases stayed unmatched. CDR3 protein: CASSGNSGRAGETQYF. The CDR3 region has the DNA TGTGCCAGCAGCGGAAATAGCGGGAGGGCAGGGGAGACCCAGTACTTC. The entire variable domain, with the rest obtained from reference TRBV9 and TRBJ2-5, is as follows: DSGVTQTPKHLITATGQRVTLRCSPRSGDLSVYWYQQSLDQGLQFLIQYYNGEERAKGNILERFSAQQFPDLHSELNLSSLELGDSALYFCASSGNSGRAGETQYFGPGTRLLVL.

The CDR3 DNA follows: TGCGCCAGCAGTGAGCCACGATTGGGACTAGCAGCACGAAGCTCCTACAATGAGCAGTTCTTC. This encodes CASSEPRLGLAARSSYNEQFF. The chain joins TRBV10-2 to TRBJ2-1; 9 bases are shared with TRBD2. CDR3 length: 21 amino acids. Unmatched junction bases numbered 17, after V lost 2 bases and J lost 0 bases. Germline CDR1 reads WSHSY; CDR2 reads SAAADI.